A selection of T cell receptor beta chains follows, all from one sample in a study of Graves' ophthalmopathy and Graves' hyperthyroidism. MiXCR, run by TCRdb on the multiplex PCR reads, gives a single entry per CDR3 protein. This table has about 400,000 distinct CDR3 sequences, 20% to 25% appearing once. What was sequenced was peripheral blood. The origin of the receptors is a woman aged 18-29 years with stable Graves' hyperthyroidism. Both conserved end residues are part of each CDR3. Fields, in order: V gene, CDR3 protein.

v_call: TRBV9; cdr3_aa: CASSPGGTARAFF
v_call: TRBV19; cdr3_aa: CASPPERGGRQETQYF
v_call: TRBV27; cdr3_aa: CASSSTGLETQYF
v_call: TRBV28; cdr3_aa: CASRGPQGHYQPQHF
v_call: TRBV27; cdr3_aa: CASSLSGPHMNTEAFF
v_call: TRBV3-1; cdr3_aa: CASSPGWQRGTEAFF
v_call: TRBV19; cdr3_aa: CASSRNSNSPLHF
v_call: TRBV6-1; cdr3_aa: CASSSWAAGEAYEQYF
v_call: TRBV6-2/TRBV6-3; cdr3_aa: CASSPTRQGQETQYF
v_call: TRBV11-1; cdr3_aa: CASSSGWTGPGDTEAFF
v_call: TRBV4-1; cdr3_aa: CASTLGQGHQETQYF
v_call: TRBV19; cdr3_aa: CASSMVSNTEAFF
v_call: TRBV28; cdr3_aa: CASSLGSLPYKQYF
v_call: TRBV20-1; cdr3_aa: CSVLQLDARHYGYTF